These 32 T cell receptor beta chains came from one sample sequenced in a study of Ad26.COV2.S vaccination and SARS-CoV-2 variants (TCRdb year 2021). Interpreted using the paper, the time point label stands for: individuals recovered from natural SARS-CoV-2 infection. The method behind the library was the immunoSEQ multiplex PCR assay. TCRdb's version of the immuneACCESS table is confined to in-frame rearrangements and falls short of the full clone set. An unresolved V gene accounts for under half of the shortfall where checked; the remainder is of unknown origin. For this sample there are some 190,000 clones; roughly nine tenths appear just once. The ten largest clones capture more than 4.5% of the sample. Source: peripheral blood, taken after recovery from COVID-19. The receptors were sampled from a human donor who had recovered from COVID-19.

CDR3 sequence reads: CATSSTRLRTVQNTGELFF. CDR3 bases: TGTGCCACCAGCTCCACCCGATTACGGACGGTGCAAAACACCGGGGAGCTGTTTTTT. V gene TRBV15 combines with J gene TRBJ2-2, with D hard to call. The V gene's germline CDR1 is LNHNV and CDR2 YYDKDF (reference sequence). V was pared by 5 bases and J by 2 bases, with 24 bases between. The CDR3 loop spans 19 amino acids. Variable domain in full (rest from reference TRBV15 and TRBJ2-2): DAMVIQNPRYQVTQFGKPVTLSCSQTLNHNVMYWYQQKSSQAPKLLFHYYDKDFNNEADTPDNFQSRRPNTSFCFLDIRSPGLGDTAMYLCATSSTRLRTVQNTGELFFGEGSRLTVL.

The chain links TRBV19 to TRBJ1-1, with 8 bases identical to TRBD1. Germline lookup yields CDR1 LNHDA and CDR2 SQIVND (reference sequence). The CDR3 loop spans 13 amino acids. V lost 7 bases and J lost 5; bases outside the gene matches: 6. The chain's CDR3 is CASTVRGLTEAFF. The CDR3 bases are TGTGCCAGTACCGTCAGGGGGCTAACTGAAGCTTTCTTT.

The V gene is TRBV7-9, the J gene TRBJ2-5, with 10 bases identical to TRBD1. With V trimmed by 5 bases and J by 5 bases, 8 bases remained unmatched. This CDR3 has 15 amino acids. Germline V CDR1 and CDR2: SEHNR, FQNEAQ (reference sequence). The CDR3 DNA sequence: TGTGCCAGCAGCCTCCGGGACAGGGGCTGGGAGACCCAGTACTTC. Translation gives CASSLRDRGWETQYF.

The chain employs TRBV5-1 and TRBJ2-6; D is undetermined. The CDR3 totals 16 residues. Trimming stripped 1 base from V and 2 bases from J, with 10 bases between. Germline V gene lookup returns CDR1 SGHRS and CDR2 YFSETQ. In DNA form, the CDR3 reads TGCGCCAGCAGCTTGTCTGGGGAAGCTGGGGCCAACGTCCTGACTTTC. The encoded protein is CASSLSGEAGANVLTF.

The chain couples TRBV15 to TRBJ1-5, with 9 bases that match TRBD1. With 2 bases clipped from V and 7 bases from J, the junction kept 21 bases outside the gene matches. Germline V lookup: CDR1 LNHNV, CDR2 YYDKDF (reference sequence). The CDR3 loop spans 20 amino acids. CDR3 sequence (DNA): TGTGCCACCAGCAGATCGGGGTTAACAGGGACAGGGCACGGGGGACAGCCCCAGCATTTT. Protein sequence: CATSRSGLTGTGHGGQPQHF.

The rearrangement links TRBV18 to TRBJ1-2; no definite D call. V lost 3 bases, J lost 4 bases, and 15 bases lay in between. CDR1 and CDR2 (germline): KGHSH, LQKENI. The CDR3 is made up of 15 amino acids. CDR3 in amino acids: CASSPDLSPLYGYTF. The CDR3 nucleotides are TGTGCCAGCTCACCCGATTTGTCGCCCCTCTATGGCTACACCTTC.

The V and J genes are TRBV7-9 and TRBJ2-2; weak D call: TRBD2 (6 bases). This CDR3 spans 16 amino acids. CDR1 SEHNR and CDR2 FQNEAQ come from the germline V gene (reference sequence). V was pared by 5 bases and J by 4 bases, with 17 bases between. In DNA, the CDR3 is TGTGCCAGCAGCGATGGGGAGGACGTCGGCACCGGGGAGCTGTTTTTT. Protein: CASSDGEDVGTGELFF.

The chain joins TRBV18 to TRBJ1-2; 8 bases line up with TRBD1. V dropped 2 bases and J dropped 0; count of bases not matched to a gene: 2. The CDR3 length is 15 residues. Germline loops: CDR1 KGHSH, CDR2 LQKENI. CDR3 sequence reads: CASSPMDRANYGYTF. Written as DNA, the CDR3 is TGTGCCAGCTCACCAATGGACAGGGCTAACTATGGCTACACCTTC.

The genes are TRBV2 and TRBJ1-2; possible D gene TRBD1, 5 bases. Germline loops: CDR1 SNHLY, CDR2 FYNNEI. The CDR3 has 14 amino acids. V was cut by 6 bases and J by 4 bases, with 15 bases left in between. The CDR3 coding sequence is TGTGCCAGCAGGGACCGAGAGGGGAGCTATGGCTACACCTTC. Its translation: CASRDREGSYGYTF.

This chain joins TRBV7-2 and TRBJ1-2; no definite D call. The CDR3 has 14 amino acids. Germline assignment: CDR1 SGHTA and CDR2 FQGNSA. The V gene lost 2 bases and the J gene lost 4 bases, with 11 bases spanning the gap. The chain's CDR3 is CASSLFAESYGYTF. CDR3 DNA sequence: TGTGCCAGCAGCTTATTTGCAGAGAGCTATGGCTACACCTTC.

The table lists this clone with a few counts. This chain connects TRBV2 to TRBJ2-2; 7 bases are a match to TRBD1. This CDR3 comprises 17 residues. V trimming: 4 bases; J trimming: 0 bases; junction bases outside the gene matches: 8. Germline values: CDR1 SNHLY, CDR2 FYNNEI. The CDR3 coding sequence is TGTGCCAGCAGTGGAGAGAGGGGACAGACGAACACCGGGGAGCTGTTTTTT. This sequence encodes CASSGERGQTNTGELFF.

The genes are TRBV7-2 and TRBJ2-7; TRBD2 matches at 8 bases. There are 17 residues in the CDR3. The V and J ends lost 5 bases and 4 bases, in that order; junction bases with no gene match: 16. Germline V gene lookup returns CDR1 SGHTA and CDR2 FQGNSA. This chain's CDR3 is CASSPRNSGAPGYEQYF. In DNA form, the CDR3 reads TGTGCCAGCAGCCCGCGGAATAGCGGGGCCCCAGGGTACGAGCAGTACTTC. Full variable domain (remainder filled in from reference TRBV7-2 and TRBJ2-7): GAGVSQSPSNKVTEKGKDVELRCDPISGHTALYWYRQSLGQGLEFLIYFQGNSAPDKSGLPSDRFSAERTGGSVSTLTIQRTQQEDSAVYLCASSPRNSGAPGYEQYFGPGTRLTVT.

The chain links TRBV2 to TRBJ1-1; TRBD1 might be the D (6 bases). Looked up from germline, CDR1 is SNHLY and CDR2 is FYNNEI. Trimming shortened V by 7 bases and J by 1 base, and 10 bases separated the two germline ends. The length of the CDR3 is 13 residues. DNA of the CDR3: TGTGCCAGCAAGGGACAACAGAACACTGAAGCTTTCTTT. It specifies CASKGQQNTEAFF.

The chain joins TRBV28 to TRBJ1-6; perhaps TRBD1 as D (6 bases). The CDR3 is 18 amino acids. Trimming took off 3 bases at V and 3 bases at J, with 18 bases between the two ends. The germline V gene encodes CDR1 MDHEN and CDR2 SYDVKM. The CDR3 loop is CASSFPDRDTFYNSPLHF. The CDR3 nucleotides are TGTGCCAGCAGTTTCCCCGACCGGGACACCTTCTATAATTCACCCCTCCACTTT.

The chain is built from TRBV7-9 and TRBJ2-7, with 7 bases identical to TRBD1. This CDR3 spans 15 amino acids. Trimming at V came to 10 bases and at J to 2 bases, leaving 14 bases not matched to a gene. Germline V gives CDR1 SEHNR, CDR2 FQNEAQ (reference sequence). The CDR3 spells CATVRDSLKAYEQYF. The CDR3, as DNA: TGTGCCACCGTACGGGACAGTTTGAAGGCCTACGAGCAGTACTTC.

This clone was observed a few times. The rearrangement links TRBV27 to TRBJ1-5; D gene unclear. V lost 6 bases to trimming and J lost 3 bases, with 6 bases between them. CDR3 length: 12 residues. The germline gives CDR1 MNHEY, CDR2 SMNVEV (reference sequence). The CDR3 is CASSHNNQPQHF. CDR3 coding DNA: TGTGCCAGCAGCCACAACAATCAGCCCCAGCATTTT.

This chain connects TRBV7-2 to TRBJ2-2, with D hard to call. Deletions cut 2 bases from V and 2 bases from J, with 9 bases between. This CDR3 is built from 15 residues. CDR1 and CDR2 from the germline V gene are SGHTA and FQGNSA. CDR3 coding DNA: TGTGCCAGCAGCTTAAATTTAGACAACACCGGGGAGCTGTTTTTT. Its protein is CASSLNLDNTGELFF.

The genes are TRBV28 and TRBJ1-5; D not certain. With 8 bases removed from V and 1 base from J, the gap between germline ends came to 12 bases. The CDR3 sequence is 14 residues long. In germline, CDR1 is MDHEN, CDR2 SYDVKM. The CDR3 is CASRAGESNQPQHF. CDR3 bases: TGTGCCAGCCGGGCCGGGGAAAGCAATCAGCCCCAGCATTTT.

J is TRBJ1-1 and V is TRBV19; TRBD1 matches at 8 bases. The CDR3 contains 10 residues. From germline, CDR1 is LNHDA and CDR2 SQIVND (reference sequence). J lost 6 bases, V lost 10 bases, and 1 base had no gene match. The CDR3 sequence is CATQGAEAFF. The CDR3 DNA sequence: TGTGCCACACAGGGGGCTGAAGCTTTCTTT.

This chain uses TRBV7-3 with TRBJ2-1, with D unresolved. V was trimmed by 1 base and J by 5 bases, leaving 12 bases between them. This CDR3 spans 15 amino acids. Germline lookup yields CDR1 SGHTA and CDR2 FQGTGA. This CDR3 reads CASSLRIFRDNEQFF. In DNA, the CDR3 is TGTGCCAGCAGCTTAAGGATTTTTCGGGACAATGAGCAGTTCTTC.

The chain employs TRBV5-6 and TRBJ2-3; D is possibly TRBD2 (6 bases). The CDR3 covers 17 residues. Germline V gene sequence: CDR1 SGHDT, CDR2 YYEEEE. V lost 4 bases and J lost 0, with 18 bases in between. The CDR3 sequence: CASSHAGSVESTDTQYF. CDR3 coding DNA: TGTGCCAGCAGCCACGCGGGAAGCGTTGAGAGCACAGATACGCAGTATTTT.

The rearrangement uses TRBV9 and TRBJ2-1, with TRBD2 matching 9 bases. The germline gives CDR1 SGDLS, CDR2 YYNGEE. This CDR3 is built from 15 residues. The V gene end was trimmed by 0 bases and the J gene end by 10 bases; junction bases not matched to a gene: 8. CDR3 sequence: CASSVEQAGGREQFF. The CDR3 DNA reads as TGTGCCAGCAGCGTAGAGCAAGCGGGGGGCCGGGAGCAGTTCTTC.

This chain connects TRBV2 to TRBJ1-2; D is unresolved. In germline, CDR1 is SNHLY, CDR2 FYNNEI. CDR3 length: 13 amino acids. The V end lost 5 bases, the J end lost 2 bases, and 9 bases lay between the germline ends. The CDR3 loop is CASSKDGNYGYTF. CDR3 sequence (DNA): TGTGCCAGCAGTAAGGACGGGAACTATGGCTACACCTTC.

The V gene is TRBV10-3, the J gene TRBJ1-2; no clear D gene. Trimming cost V 3 bases and J 4 bases, with 12 bases left between them. The CDR3 length is 14 residues. Germline V lookup: CDR1 ENHRY, CDR2 SYGVKD. This CDR3 is CAISEPPRAYGYTF. CDR3 bases: TGTGCCATCAGTGAACCCCCCCGGGCCTATGGCTACACCTTC.

DNA of the CDR3: TGTGCCAGCTCCGTACAGGGGACCTATAATTCACCCCTCCACTTT. It encodes CASSVQGTYNSPLHF. V usage is TRBV18 and J usage is TRBJ1-6, with 7 bases that match TRBD1. Per the germline V gene, CDR1 is KGHSH and CDR2 is LQKENI. V was clipped by 6 bases and J by 2 bases; unmatched bases: 4. The CDR3 spans 15 residues.

The gene calls are TRBV9 and TRBJ2-3, with 8 bases lining up with TRBD2. Germline V gene data show CDR1 as SGDLS and CDR2 as YYNGEE. The CDR3 runs 15 residues. Trimming took 2 bases from V and 2 from J; bases not matched to a gene: 4. The CDR3 DNA sequence: TGTGCCAGCAGCGTCGGGGGGGCGTACACAGATACGCAGTATTTT. Translating gives CASSVGGAYTDTQYF. The variable domain in full, completed from reference TRBV9 and TRBJ2-3, reads DSGVTQTPKHLITATGQRVTLRCSPRSGDLSVYWYQQSLDQGLQFLIQYYNGEERAKGNILERFSAQQFPDLHSELNLSSLELGDSALYFCASSVGGAYTDTQYFGPGTRLTVL.

The rearrangement joins TRBV29-1 to TRBJ1-1; D ambiguous. CDR3 length: 11 residues. Germline loops: CDR1 SQVTM, CDR2 ANQGSEA. The V end was cut by 6 bases, the J end by 10 bases, with 15 bases between. The chain's CDR3 is CSVDLKLGAFF. The CDR3 nucleotides are TGCAGCGTAGATCTCAAACTTGGAGCTTTCTTT.

J is TRBJ2-5 and V is TRBV15; the match to TRBD1 covers 8 bases. V lost 3 bases and J lost 7; bases outside the gene matches: 13. Germline-derived CDR1 and CDR2 are LNHNV and YYDKDF (reference sequence). CDR3 size: 16 residues. The CDR3, as DNA: TGTGCCACCAGCAGCCCAGACAGGGGCGGCCCTGGGACCCAGTACTTC. Its translation: CATSSPDRGGPGTQYF.

The rearrangement uses TRBV20-1 and TRBJ2-6, with D hard to call. CDR3 length equals 11 residues. From germline, CDR1 is DFQATT and CDR2 SNEGSKA (reference sequence). V lost 7 bases and J 1 base, leaving 2 bases between the germline ends. CDR3 loop: CSVSGANVLTF. CDR3 nucleotides: TGCAGTGTGTCTGGGGCCAACGTCCTGACTTTC.

J is TRBJ2-7 and V is TRBV5-8, with TRBD1 matching 12 bases. J was trimmed by 6 bases and V by 4 bases; bases with no gene match: 5. CDR1 is SGHTS, CDR2 YDEGEE, per germline. The CDR3 has 14 amino acids. The CDR3 sequence is CASSPGQGAVEQYF. The CDR3 DNA follows: TGTGCCAGCAGCCCGGGACAGGGGGCGGTCGAGCAGTACTTC.

V is TRBV9 and J is TRBJ1-1; possibly TRBD1 for D (5 bases). Trimming cost V 4 bases and J 1 base, with 11 bases left between them. Per the germline V gene, CDR1 is SGDLS and CDR2 is YYNGEE. The CDR3 loop spans 14 amino acids. The CDR3 coding sequence is TGTGCCAGCAGCAGAGGGGTGACGAACACTGAAGCTTTCTTT. Translation: CASSRGVTNTEAFF.

The V and J genes are TRBV7-3 and TRBJ2-1; 11 bases line up with TRBD2. There are 16 residues in the CDR3. Germline assignment: CDR1 SGHTA and CDR2 FQGTGA. J was trimmed by 7 bases and V by 5 bases; bases with no gene match: 10. CDR3 loop: CASSPYSGRAGNEQFF. The CDR3 DNA reads TGTGCCAGCAGCCCTTATAGCGGGAGGGCAGGGAATGAGCAGTTCTTC.